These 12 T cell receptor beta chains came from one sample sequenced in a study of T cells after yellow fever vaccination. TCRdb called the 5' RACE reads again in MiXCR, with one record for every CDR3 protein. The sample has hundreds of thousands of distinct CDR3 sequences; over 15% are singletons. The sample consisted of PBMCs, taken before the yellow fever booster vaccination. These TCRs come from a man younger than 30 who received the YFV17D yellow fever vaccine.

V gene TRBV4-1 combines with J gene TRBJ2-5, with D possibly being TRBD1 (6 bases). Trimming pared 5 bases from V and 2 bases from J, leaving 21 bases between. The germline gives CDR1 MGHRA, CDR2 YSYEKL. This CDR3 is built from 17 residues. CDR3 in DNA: TGCGCCAGCAGCGTCAATGCCCCAGGGGACGGGCAAGAGACCCAGTACTTC. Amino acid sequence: CASSVNAPGDGQETQYF.

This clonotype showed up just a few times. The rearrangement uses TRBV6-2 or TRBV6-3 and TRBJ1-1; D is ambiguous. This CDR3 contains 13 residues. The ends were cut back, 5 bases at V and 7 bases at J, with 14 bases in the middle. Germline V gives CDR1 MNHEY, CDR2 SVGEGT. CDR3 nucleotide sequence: TGTGCCAGCAGTATCTTGGGTGGAGGTGAAGCTTTCTTT. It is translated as CASSILGGGEAFF.

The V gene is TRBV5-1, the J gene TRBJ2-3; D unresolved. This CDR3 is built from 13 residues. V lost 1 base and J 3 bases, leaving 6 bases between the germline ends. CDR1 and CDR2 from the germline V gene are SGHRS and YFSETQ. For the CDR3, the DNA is TGCGCCAGCAGCTTGAGACAAACAGATACGCAGTATTTT. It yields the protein CASSLRQTDTQYF.

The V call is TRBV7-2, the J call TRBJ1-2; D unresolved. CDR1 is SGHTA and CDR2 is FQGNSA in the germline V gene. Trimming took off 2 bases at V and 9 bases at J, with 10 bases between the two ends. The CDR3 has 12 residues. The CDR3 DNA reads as TGTGCCAGCAGCTTACAGGACGCGAGCTACACCTTC. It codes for CASSLQDASYTF.

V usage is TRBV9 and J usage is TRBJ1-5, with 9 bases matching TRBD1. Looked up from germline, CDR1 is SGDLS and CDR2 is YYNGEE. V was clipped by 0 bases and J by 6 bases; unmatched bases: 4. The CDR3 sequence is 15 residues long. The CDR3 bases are TGTGCCAGCAGCGTAGACGGGACAGGGAGTCAGCCCCAGCATTTT. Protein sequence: CASSVDGTGSQPQHF.

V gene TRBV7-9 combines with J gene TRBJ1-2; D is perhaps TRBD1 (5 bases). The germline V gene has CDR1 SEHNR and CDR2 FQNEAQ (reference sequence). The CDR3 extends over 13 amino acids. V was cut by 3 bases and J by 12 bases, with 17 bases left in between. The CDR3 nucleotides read TGTGCCAGCAGCTTCCGGGACGGTACAGCTCACACCTTC. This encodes CASSFRDGTAHTF. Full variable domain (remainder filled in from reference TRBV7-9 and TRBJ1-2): DTGVSQNPRHKITKRGQNVTFRCDPISEHNRLYWYRQTLGQGPEFLTYFQNEAQLEKSRLLSDRFSAERPKGSFSTLEIQRTEQGDSAMYLCASSFRDGTAHTFGSGTRLTVV.

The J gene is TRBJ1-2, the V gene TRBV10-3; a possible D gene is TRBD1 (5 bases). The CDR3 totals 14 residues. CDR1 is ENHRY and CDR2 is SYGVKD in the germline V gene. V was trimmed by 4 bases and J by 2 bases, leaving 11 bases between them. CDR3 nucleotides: TGTGCCATCAGTGCGGGGGACGGGAACTATGGCTACACCTTC. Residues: CAISAGDGNYGYTF.

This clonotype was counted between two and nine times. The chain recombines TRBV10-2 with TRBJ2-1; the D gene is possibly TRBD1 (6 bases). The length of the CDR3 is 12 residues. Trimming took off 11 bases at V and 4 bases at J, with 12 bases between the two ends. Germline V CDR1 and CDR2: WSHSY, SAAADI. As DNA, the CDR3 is TGCGCCGGCGGCAGGGGATACAATGAGCAGTTCTTC. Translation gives CAGGRGYNEQFF.

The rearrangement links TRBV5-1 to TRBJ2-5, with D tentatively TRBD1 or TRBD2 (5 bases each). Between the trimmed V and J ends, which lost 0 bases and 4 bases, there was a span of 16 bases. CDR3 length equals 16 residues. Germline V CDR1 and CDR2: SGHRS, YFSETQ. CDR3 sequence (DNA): TGCGCCAGCAGCTTGGATCGGGGATCAGGGCGAGAGACCCAGTACTTC. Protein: CASSLDRGSGRETQYF.

Here the CDR3 DNA reads TGTGCCAGCAGGAATGCGGGGGAAGAGACCCAGTACTTC. Translated: CASRNAGEETQYF. V usage is TRBV7-2 and J usage is TRBJ2-5, with 7 bases identical to TRBD2. V lost 6 bases, J lost 3 bases, and 4 bases stayed unmatched. Germline lookup yields CDR1 SGHTA and CDR2 FQGNSA. This CDR3 is built from 13 residues. The whole variable domain, remainder taken from reference TRBV7-2 and TRBJ2-5, is GAGVSQSPSNKVTEKGKDVELRCDPISGHTALYWYRQSLGQGLEFLIYFQGNSAPDKSGLPSDRFSAERTGGSVSTLTIQRTQQEDSAVYLCASRNAGEETQYFGPGTRLLVL.

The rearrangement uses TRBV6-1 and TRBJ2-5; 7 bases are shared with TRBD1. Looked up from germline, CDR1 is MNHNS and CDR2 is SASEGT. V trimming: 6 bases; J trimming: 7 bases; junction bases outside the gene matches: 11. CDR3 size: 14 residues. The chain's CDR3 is CASRRGLADGTQYF. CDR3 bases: TGTGCCAGCAGGAGGGGGCTCGCCGACGGGACCCAGTACTTC.

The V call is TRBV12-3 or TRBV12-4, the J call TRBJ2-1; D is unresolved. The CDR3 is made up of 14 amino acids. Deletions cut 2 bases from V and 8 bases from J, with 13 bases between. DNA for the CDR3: TGTGCCAGCAGTTTACGTGAGCTCGGCGATGAGCAGTTCTTC. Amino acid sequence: CASSLRELGDEQFF.